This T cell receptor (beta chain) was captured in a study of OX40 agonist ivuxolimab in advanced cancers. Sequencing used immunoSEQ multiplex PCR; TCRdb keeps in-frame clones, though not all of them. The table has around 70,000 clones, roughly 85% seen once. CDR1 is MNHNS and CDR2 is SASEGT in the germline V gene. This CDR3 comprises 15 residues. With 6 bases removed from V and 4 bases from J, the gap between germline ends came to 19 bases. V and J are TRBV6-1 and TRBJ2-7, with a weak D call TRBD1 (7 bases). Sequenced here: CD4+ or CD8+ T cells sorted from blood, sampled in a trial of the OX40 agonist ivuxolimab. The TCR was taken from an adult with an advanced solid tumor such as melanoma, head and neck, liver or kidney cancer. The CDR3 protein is CASRRGDSRIYEQYF. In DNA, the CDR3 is TGTGCCAGCAGGAGGGGGGACAGCAGGATATACGAGCAGTACTTC.